The 2 T cell receptor beta chains below were found in one sample sequenced in a study of cytomegalovirus exposure and HLA in healthy donors (dated by TCRdb to 2017 to 2019). Libraries were prepared through the immunoSEQ multiplex PCR assay. A mixture of 60 forward primers for TCR Vbeta segments and 13 reverse primers for TCR Jbeta segments was used in the multiplex PCR. TCRdb provides this immuneACCESS table in a form limited to in-frame rearrangements. Some clones are lacking; in checked studies, under half of them reflect an unresolved V gene, and why the rest are absent is not known. For this sample the table gives about 250,000 clones, of which about 85% were detected only once. The biggest ten clones account for about 0.22% of the sample. Sequencing was carried out using PBMCs. These receptor sequences come from a girl aged 2-10 years in good health and CMV-seronegative.

For this clone: An end of the junction differs from the germline gene, which may be a read error. This same CDR3 is encoded by further DNA sequences in the sample. The V and J genes are TRBV15 and TRBJ2-3; 8 nucleotides line up with TRBD2. Germline lookup yields CDR1 LNHNV and CDR2 YYDKDF (reference sequence). The CDR3 consists of 15 residues. CDR3 sequence: CATSWLAGSTDTQYF. As DNA, the CDR3 is TGTGCCACCAGCTGGCTAGCGGGCAGCACGGATACGCAGTATTTT.

The CDR3 DNA sequence: TGTGCCAGCAGCTTGGGAAAGGACAGGGGGACTCAGCCCCAGCATTTT. Translated, it gives CASSLGKDRGTQPQHF. The V gene is TRBV5-4, the J gene TRBJ1-5, with 10 bases aligning to TRBD1. This CDR3 contains 16 residues. The trim removed 0 bases at V and 6 bases at J, leaving 6 bases unmatched. The V gene's germline CDR1 is SGHNT and CDR2 YYREEE (reference sequence).